This T cell receptor beta chain was obtained from a study of PD-1 blockade in mismatch repair-deficient tumors. The wider study: Enrolled about 2012-2016, patients had progressing, pretreated mismatch repair-deficient cancers of approximately 13 types. Study-wide results and limits: After pembrolizumab, tumor-resident clones rose rapidly, then generally contracted before radiologic responses.

Regarding this clone: The antigen remains unidentified.

Libraries were prepared by immunoSEQ multiplex PCR; TCRdb keeps only in-frame clonotypes and omits some of them. Among 95,000 to 150,000 clones listed, roughly nine tenths were seen once. PCR or immunohistochemistry showed mismatch repair deficiency in every enrolled patient. The TCR-sequenced patients were a few responders to pembrolizumab. The CDR3 is 18 amino acids. Unmatched junction bases numbered 11, after V lost 0 bases and J lost 5 bases. Germline V lookup: CDR1 SGHRS, CDR2 YFSETQ. The sequences come from peripheral blood, collected 44 weeks after starting pembrolizumab. V is TRBV5-1 and J is TRBJ2-2; 9 nucleotides agree with TRBD2. This TCR was recovered from an adult with mismatch repair-deficient cancer. The CDR3 loop is CASSLALASGTGTGELFF. DNA for the CDR3: TGCGCCAGCAGCTTGGCCTTAGCTAGCGGGACTGGGACCGGGGAGCTGTTTTTT.